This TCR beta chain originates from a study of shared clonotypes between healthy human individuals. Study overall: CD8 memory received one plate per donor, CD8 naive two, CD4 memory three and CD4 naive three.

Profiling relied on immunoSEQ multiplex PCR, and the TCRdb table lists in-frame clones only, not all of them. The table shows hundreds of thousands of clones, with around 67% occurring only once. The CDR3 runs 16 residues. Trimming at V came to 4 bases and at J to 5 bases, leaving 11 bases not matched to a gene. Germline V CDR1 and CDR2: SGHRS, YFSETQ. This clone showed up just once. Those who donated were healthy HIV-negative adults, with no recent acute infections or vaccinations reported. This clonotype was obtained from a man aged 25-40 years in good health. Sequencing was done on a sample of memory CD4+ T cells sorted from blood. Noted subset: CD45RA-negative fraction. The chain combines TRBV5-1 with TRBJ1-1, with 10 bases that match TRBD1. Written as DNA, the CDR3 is TGCGCCAGCAGCCTACCGGACAGGGGGTCTGGGACTGAAGCTTTCTTT. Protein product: CASSLPDRGSGTEAFF. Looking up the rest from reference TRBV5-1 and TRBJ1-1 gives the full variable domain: KAGVTQTPRYLIKTRGQQVTLSCSPISGHRSVSWYQQTPGQGLQFLFEYFSETQRNKGNFPGRFSGRQFSNSRSEMNVSTLELGDSALYLCASSLPDRGSGTEAFFGQGTRLTVV.